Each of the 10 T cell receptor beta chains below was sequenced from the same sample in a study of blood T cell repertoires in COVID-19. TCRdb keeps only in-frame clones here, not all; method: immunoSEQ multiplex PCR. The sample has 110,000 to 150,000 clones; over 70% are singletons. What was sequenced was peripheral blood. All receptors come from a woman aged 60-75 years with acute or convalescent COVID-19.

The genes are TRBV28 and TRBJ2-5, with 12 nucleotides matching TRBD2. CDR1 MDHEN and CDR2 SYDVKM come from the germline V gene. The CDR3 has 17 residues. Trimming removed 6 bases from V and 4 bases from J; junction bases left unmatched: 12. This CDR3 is CASSLASGRVWGETQYF. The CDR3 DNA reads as TGTGCCAGCAGCCTCGCTAGCGGGAGGGTTTGGGGAGAGACCCAGTACTTC. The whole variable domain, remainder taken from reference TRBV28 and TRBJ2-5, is DVKVTQSSRYLVKRTGEKVFLECVQDMDHENMFWYRQDPGLGLRLIYFSYDVKMKEKGDIPEGYSVSREKKERFSLILESASTNQTSMYLCASSLASGRVWGETQYFGPGTRLLVL.

This CDR3 is CASSRDGGSYEQYF. CDR3 bases: TGCGCCAGCAGCAGGGACGGGGGCTCCTACGAGCAGTACTTC. This chain joins TRBV5-1 and TRBJ2-7; the D gene is possibly TRBD2 (6 bases). CDR3 length: 14 amino acids. Trimming pared 4 bases from V and 0 bases from J, leaving 11 bases between. Germline CDR1 is SGHRS and CDR2 is YFSETQ.

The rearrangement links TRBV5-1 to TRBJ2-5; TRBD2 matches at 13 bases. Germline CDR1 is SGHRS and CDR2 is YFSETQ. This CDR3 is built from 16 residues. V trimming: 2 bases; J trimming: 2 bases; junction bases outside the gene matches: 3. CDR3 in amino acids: CASSFGLAGVQETQYF. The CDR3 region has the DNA TGCGCCAGCAGCTTCGGACTAGCGGGGGTTCAAGAGACCCAGTACTTC. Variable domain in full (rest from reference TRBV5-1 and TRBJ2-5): KAGVTQTPRYLIKTRGQQVTLSCSPISGHRSVSWYQQTPGQGLQFLFEYFSETQRNKGNFPGRFSGRQFSNSRSEMNVSTLELGDSALYLCASSFGLAGVQETQYFGPGTRLLVL.

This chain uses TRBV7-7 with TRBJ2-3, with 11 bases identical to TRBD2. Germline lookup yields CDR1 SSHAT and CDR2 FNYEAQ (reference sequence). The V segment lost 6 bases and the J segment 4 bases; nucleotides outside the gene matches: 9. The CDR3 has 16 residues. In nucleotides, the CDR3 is TGTGCCAGCAGTTTGACCCTAGCGGGAGGCGCAGATACGCAGTATTTT. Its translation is CASSLTLAGGADTQYF. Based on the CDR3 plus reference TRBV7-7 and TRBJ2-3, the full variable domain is GAGVSQSPRYKVTKRGQDVTLRCDPISSHATLYWYQQALGQGPEFLTYFNYEAQPDKSGLPSDRFSAERPEGSISTLTIQRTEQRDSAMYRCASSLTLAGGADTQYFGPGTRLTVL.

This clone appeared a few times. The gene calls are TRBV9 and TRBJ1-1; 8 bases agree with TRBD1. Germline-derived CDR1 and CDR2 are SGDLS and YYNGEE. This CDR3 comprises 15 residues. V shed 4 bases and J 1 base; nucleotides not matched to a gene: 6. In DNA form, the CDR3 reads TGTGCCAGCAGCCCCTCCGGGACAGGGAACACTGAAGCTTTCTTT. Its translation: CASSPSGTGNTEAFF.

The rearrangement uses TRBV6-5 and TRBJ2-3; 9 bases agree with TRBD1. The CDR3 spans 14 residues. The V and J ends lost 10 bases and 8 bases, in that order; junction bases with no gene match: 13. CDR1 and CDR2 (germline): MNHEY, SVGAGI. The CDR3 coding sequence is TGTGCCAACCCCACGGGACAGGGTGGGAGTACGCAGTATTTT. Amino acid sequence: CANPTGQGGSTQYF.

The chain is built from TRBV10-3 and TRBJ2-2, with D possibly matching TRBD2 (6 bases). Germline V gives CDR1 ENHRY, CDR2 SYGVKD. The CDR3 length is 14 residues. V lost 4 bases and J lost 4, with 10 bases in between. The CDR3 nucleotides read TGTGCCATCAGTGTAGGGACTTCCACCGGGGAGCTGTTTTTT. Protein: CAISVGTSTGELFF.

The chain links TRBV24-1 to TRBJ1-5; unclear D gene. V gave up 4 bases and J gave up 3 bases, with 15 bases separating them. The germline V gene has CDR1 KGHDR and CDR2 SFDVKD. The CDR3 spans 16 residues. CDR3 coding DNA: TGTGCCACCAGTGACCCGTTTGAGGGCTTCAATCAGCCCCAGCATTTT. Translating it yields CATSDPFEGFNQPQHF.

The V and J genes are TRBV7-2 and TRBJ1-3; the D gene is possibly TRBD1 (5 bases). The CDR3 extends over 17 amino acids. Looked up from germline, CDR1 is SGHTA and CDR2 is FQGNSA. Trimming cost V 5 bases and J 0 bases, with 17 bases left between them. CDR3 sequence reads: CASSRGGGSRSGNTIYF. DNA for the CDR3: TGTGCCAGCAGCCGGGGCGGGGGGAGCCGCTCTGGAAACACCATATATTTT.

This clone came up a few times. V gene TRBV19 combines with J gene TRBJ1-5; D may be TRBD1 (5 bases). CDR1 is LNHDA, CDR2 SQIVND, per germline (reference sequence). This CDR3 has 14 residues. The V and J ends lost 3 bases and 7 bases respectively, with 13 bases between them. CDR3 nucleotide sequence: TGTGCCAGTAGTATCGGCCAGGGAGGGCAGCCCCAGCATTTT. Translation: CASSIGQGGQPQHF.